The T cell receptor (beta chain) under discussion was sequenced for a study of blood T cell repertoires in COVID-19. Original analysis: Amplification of reference gene primers provided the estimated nucleated cell counts. The repertoire was sequenced with immunoSEQ multiplex PCR; TCRdb's copy has only in-frame clones and lacks some. The D gene and trimming were derived from the DNA, and the V and J assignments and clone size from that table. The data contain some 350,000 clones, over 70% of them singletons. Looked up from germline, CDR1 is SGHKS and CDR2 is YYEKEE (reference sequence). This CDR3 has 12 amino acids. V was clipped by 4 bases and J by 5 bases; unmatched bases: 3.

This receptor was obtained from a man aged 25-40 years who had recovered from COVID-19. This sequence joins TRBV5-5 and TRBJ2-7; TRBD1 matches at 7 bases. The specimen was PBMCs or T cells enriched from blood (not recorded which). CDR3 residues: CASSLDRDEQYF. The CDR3 bases are TGTGCCAGCAGCCTCGACAGGGACGAGCAGTACTTC. The full variable domain, its missing parts supplied by reference TRBV5-5 and TRBJ2-7, is DAGVTQSPTHLIKTRGQQVTLRCSPISGHKSVSWYQQVLGQGPQFIFQYYEKEERGRGNFPDRFSARQFPNYSSELNVNALLLGDSALYLCASSLDRDEQYFGPGTRLTVT.